This T cell receptor (beta chain) was observed in a study of long-term antiretroviral therapy in people with HIV. Trimming pared 4 bases from V and 5 bases from J, leaving 12 bases between. This CDR3 contains 13 residues. Germline V gives CDR1 SGHVS, CDR2 FNYEAQ. The study's findings and limits: ART preceded a rise in diversity that nonetheless stayed lower than in transplant donor controls.

Assay version v3.0 of immunoSEQ was used, and it was run at survey level. TCRdb's table, derived via immunoSEQ multiplex PCR, lists solely in-frame clones and lacks some. The sample has some 28,000 clones; around three quarters are singletons. In regard to this clone: Its specificity is unknown.

Sequenced material: unsorted PBMCs, taken 0.3 years after starting antiretroviral therapy. This chain uses TRBV7-6 with TRBJ2-7, with a tentative D call TRBD1 (6 bases). This receptor was obtained from a man in his forties with HIV. This chain's CDR3 is CASSWKQGHEQYF. The CDR3, as DNA: TGTGCCAGCAGCTGGAAGCAGGGGCACGAGCAGTACTTC.